The entry that follows covers one T cell receptor beta chain sequence. Ten or more counts support this clonotype. Its antigen specificity is not known. No qualities accompany the bases; no much larger clone lies one base away. The CDR3 numbers 15 residues from cysteine through phenylalanine. This entry keeps only the CDR3 DNA: 45 bases, framed from base 1. The germline V gene provides CDR1 KGHSH and CDR2 LQKENI. V is trimmed back by 6 bases and J by 7 bases, and the junction contains 14 bases that no gene match accounts for. This sample is part of a study of T cells in Graves' hyperthyroidism and ophthalmopathy (dated by TCRdb to between 2019 and 2020). Looking at the study overall: Peripheral blood was collected at initial diagnosis, before any treatment. TCR V-J signatures able to tell the groups apart were searched for in a discovery cohort of approximately 95 patients, of whom 43 had Graves' ophthalmopathy and 55 to 60 had stable Graves' hyperthyroidism. An independent validation cohort of under 20 hyperthyroidism patients and 17 patients who later progressed to ophthalmopathy tested prospective prediction of ophthalmopathy. The roughly 100 discovery patients were randomly divided into training and test sets at a 7:3 ratio. In addition, the study compared T-cell repertoires in thyroid tissue and in blood from about 6 Graves' hyperthyroidism patients. After blood sampling, hyperthyroidism patients were treated with methimazole at a starting dose of 30 mg daily, and ophthalmopathy patients were treated with high-dose intravenous methylprednisolone. According to the paper, TCR Vbeta CDR3 sequencing was carried out on over 130 peripheral blood samples, which came from under 50 ophthalmopathy, around 75 hyperthyroidism and about 17 progressor patients.

In the ophthalmopathy patients, disease was moderately to severely active, with a Clinical Activity Score of 3 or more, a NOSPECS grade of 4 or more, and a duration of less than 3 months. Any patient with an uncontrolled infection, another autoimmune disease, pregnancy or lactation was excluded. Diagnoses relied on clinical symptoms, serum thyroxine and TRAb, thyroid ultrasound and orbital computed tomography. PBMCs were separated from 10 ml of fresh peripheral blood using Ficoll-Paque density gradient centrifugation. Total RNA was extracted using Trizol reagent, and RNA quality was assessed on an Agilent 2100 Bioanalyzer. What the work shows at the level of the full study, not this receptor alone: In validation, the model predicted progression to ophthalmopathy a median of about 6.5 months before onset, with approximately 70% sensitivity and about 75% specificity. No statistical method was used to set the sample size in advance, and investigators knew the group allocation. A model built on a 13 V-J signature distinguished ophthalmopathy from stable hyperthyroidism, reaching about 88% sensitivity and under 84% specificity in cross-validation and 80%/75% in testing. Blood samples also contained most of the expanded thyroid clonotypes (frequency above 0.001), which suggests that blood repertoires may reflect thyroid immune responses.

The TCR beta CDR3 regions were amplified from the RNA transcripts. A first-round RT-PCR of the TCR CDR3 used the HTBI primer set with the Qiagen OneStep RT-PCR kit. Libraries were constructed in a second round of multiplex PCR, after which size selection and purification were performed. Paired-end sequencing of the libraries was performed with 100 bp reads on an Illumina HiSeq2000. Regarding the original processing steps: SOAPnuke was used to process the raw data, with reads discarded if the reads contained adapters or uncalled bases, had a mean Phred below 15, or lacked an exact constant-primer or identifier match. COPE v1.2.5 was used to merge high-quality paired reads, and clonotypes were defined as unique nucleotide sequences. MiTCR v1.1 was used to align clonotypes to the IMGT TRBV, TRBD and TRBJ reference segments. Analysis was restricted to V-J combinations with a frequency above 0.0001, which covered 98% to 99.2% of repertoires. A TCS score was defined as the ratio of F50 (clonal expansion) to E x V (chaos), with BLOSUM62-based TCRdist applied between CDR3 peptides within each V-J. Welch's t-statistics and random forest reduced fewer than 550 V-J features to about 13, which were used in a naive Bayes classifier (R e1071). In TCRdb, the public reads were trimmed at Q25 with fastp and aligned with MiXCR, with productive beta chains retained. Merged by CDR3 protein, the rows form single entries marked with the most common genes and DNA. The authors' filters were not applied to this entry. This sample is represented by fewer than 250,000 distinct CDR3 sequences; about a sixth of them were singletons. The leading ten clones occupy about 29% of the sample.

The sequence is built from TRBV18 and TRBJ2-7; 8 bases in between match TRBD1. The sample taken for sequencing was blood. The source is a woman younger than 30 with Graves' ophthalmopathy. The nucleotides read TGTGCCAGCTCCCCGGGGACAGGCTCAATTTTGGAGCAGTACTTC. Its translation reads: CASSPGTGSILEQYF.